This entry lists 21 T cell receptor beta chains sequenced from one sample in a study of blood T cell repertoires in COVID-19. Repertoires were generated with immunoSEQ multiplex PCR, while TCRdb's copy carries only in-frame clones and drops some. The sample shows under 50,000 clones, around 80% of them seen only once. The material sequenced was peripheral blood. The receptors were sampled from a man in his 70s with acute or convalescent COVID-19.

The V and J genes are TRBV7-6 and TRBJ1-1; D call uncertain. CDR1 is SGHVS, CDR2 FNYEAQ, per germline. V shed 5 bases and J shed 1 base, with 8 bases lying between them. The length of the CDR3 is 13 residues. The CDR3: CASSLYKNTEAFF. The CDR3 coding sequence is TGTGCCAGCAGCCTTTACAAGAACACTGAAGCTTTCTTT.

V gene TRBV13 combines with J gene TRBJ1-2; D may be TRBD1 (5 bases). Germline CDR1 is PRHDT and CDR2 is FYEKMQ (reference sequence). The CDR3 loop spans 16 amino acids. Trimming removed 5 bases from V and 5 bases from J, with 21 bases in between. CDR3 DNA sequence: TGTGCCAGCAGCGACACCGGGACCCGGAGGGGTTATGGCTACACCTTC. It yields the protein CASSDTGTRRGYGYTF.

This chain joins TRBV6-5 and TRBJ1-5; D call uncertain. Deletions cut 9 bases from V and 0 bases from J, with 12 bases between. CDR3 length equals 14 residues. Germline CDR1 is MNHEY and CDR2 is SVGAGI. As DNA, the CDR3 is TGTGCCAGTCGAAGGCGGGCTAGCAATCAGCCCCAGCATTTT. Translating gives CASRRRASNQPQHF.

The chain is built from TRBV29-1 and TRBJ2-3; unclear D gene. Germline V gene sequence: CDR1 SQVTM, CDR2 ANQGSEA. The CDR3 contains 14 residues. V was shortened by 1 base and J by 0 bases, with 8 bases between the two germline ends. The CDR3 coding sequence is TGCAGCGTTGAAGGGCCCTCCAGCACAGATACGCAGTATTTT. It translates to CSVEGPSSTDTQYF.

The chain carries TRBV21-1 and TRBJ1-2; the table's D call, TRBD1, has no DNA check behind it. TRBV21-1 corresponds to a pseudogene. The CDR3 loop spans 18 amino acids. The CDR3 coding sequence is TGTGCCAGCAGCAAAGTTGGCCAGGGGCGAAACTATAACTATGGCTACACCTTC. Translated, it gives CASSKVGQGRNYNYGYTF.

The chain uses TRBV5-1 and TRBJ2-7; 7 nucleotides line up with TRBD1. This CDR3 is built from 15 residues. Germline values: CDR1 SGHRS, CDR2 YFSETQ. The trim removed 4 bases at V and 3 bases at J, leaving 10 bases unmatched. The CDR3 nucleotides read TGCGCCAGCAGCGCTCGACAGGGCTTAATCTACGAGCAGTACTTC. This encodes CASSARQGLIYEQYF.

This clone was seen a few times. In nucleotides, the CDR3 is TGTGCCTGGAGTCAGGTGATTTCCTATGGCTACACCTTC. Translated, it gives CAWSQVISYGYTF. The rearrangement uses TRBV30 and TRBJ1-2; D is ambiguous. CDR1 is GTSNPN, CDR2 SVGIG, per germline (reference sequence). V lost 2 bases and J 4 bases, leaving 11 bases between the germline ends. This CDR3 comprises 13 residues.

The chain carries TRBV5-1 and TRBJ2-2; D ambiguous. There are 16 residues in the CDR3. CDR1 is SGHRS, CDR2 YFSETQ, per germline. Trimming took 2 bases from V and 4 from J, leaving 15 bases between them. The CDR3 DNA is TGCGCCAGCAGCTTAGGTCCCTCCGGGTTCACCGGGGAGCTGTTTTTT. This encodes CASSLGPSGFTGELFF.

This chain connects TRBV9 to TRBJ2-2, with a weak D call TRBD2 (6 bases). CDR3 length equals 15 residues. V was pared by 4 bases and J by 2 bases, with 12 bases between. The V gene's germline CDR1 is SGDLS and CDR2 YYNGEE. CDR3 bases: TGTGCCAGCAGCCCTCGACTAGTTAACACCGGGGAGCTGTTTTTT. Translated, it gives CASSPRLVNTGELFF.

This clone appeared a few times. This sequence joins TRBV20-1 and TRBJ2-7; 7 bases fit TRBD1. This CDR3 is 18 amino acids long. Germline V gives CDR1 DFQATT, CDR2 SNEGSKA (reference sequence). V was pared by 3 bases and J by 2 bases, with 19 bases of the junction left unmatched. This chain's CDR3 is CSASQAGGRSPRPYEQYF. CDR3 DNA: TGCAGTGCTAGTCAGGCAGGGGGACGCTCGCCTCGCCCCTACGAGCAGTACTTC.

CDR3 in DNA: TGTGCCAGCAGTTCGTCAGACAGGGTTAATTCACCCCTCCACTTT. The encoded protein is CASSSSDRVNSPLHF. The genes are TRBV27 and TRBJ1-6, with 7 nucleotides matching TRBD1. Germline V gives CDR1 MNHEY, CDR2 SMNVEV (reference sequence). The CDR3 is made up of 15 amino acids. J gave up 6 bases and V 4 bases, and 6 bases lay outside the gene matches.

This clone was counted only a few times. V is TRBV7-9 and J is TRBJ2-3; 9 bases line up with TRBD1. This CDR3 contains 15 residues. Germline CDR1 and CDR2: SEHNR and FQNEAQ (reference sequence). The V and J ends lost 5 bases and 5 bases, in that order; junction bases with no gene match: 8. CDR3 residues: CASSAGQGRGDTQYF. CDR3 bases: TGTGCCAGCAGCGCCGGACAGGGGCGGGGAGATACGCAGTATTTT.

This sequence joins TRBV28 and TRBJ2-7, with TRBD1 identical over 7 bases. The trim removed 6 bases at V and 2 bases at J, leaving 4 bases unmatched. The germline CDR1 and CDR2 sequences are MDHEN and SYDVKM. The CDR3 totals 13 residues. The CDR3 region is CASRLQGAYEQYF. DNA of the CDR3: TGTGCCAGCAGGCTCCAGGGGGCCTACGAGCAGTACTTC.

This chain links TRBV11-3 with TRBJ1-1; weak D call: TRBD1 (5 bases). The V and J ends lost 5 bases and 1 base respectively, with 8 bases between them. Germline assignment: CDR1 SGHNT and CDR2 YENEEA. This CDR3 has 13 residues. CDR3 DNA: TGTGCCAGCAGCCAAGACAGGAACACTGAAGCTTTCTTT. It is translated as CASSQDRNTEAFF.

The genes are TRBV4-1 and TRBJ2-1, with D possibly being TRBD2 (7 bases). This CDR3 has 17 amino acids. V lost 3 bases, J lost 0 bases, and 15 bases lay in between. Germline V lookup: CDR1 MGHRA, CDR2 YSYEKL. The CDR3 region is CASSHPGGESSYNEQFF. The CDR3 DNA reads as TGCGCCAGCAGCCATCCGGGGGGCGAGAGCTCCTACAATGAGCAGTTCTTC.

The genes are TRBV6-2 or TRBV6-3 and TRBJ1-5, with 10 bases aligning to TRBD1. V shed 5 bases and J 2 bases; nucleotides not matched to a gene: 15. This CDR3 is 19 amino acids long. The V gene's germline CDR1 is MNHEY and CDR2 SVGEGT. CDR3 amino acids: CASSQTSGTGVQGNQPQHF. In DNA, the CDR3 is TGTGCCAGCAGTCAGACGTCCGGGACAGGGGTTCAGGGCAATCAGCCCCAGCATTTT.

CDR3 sequence: CASSVRDKRDTIRNYGYTF. The CDR3 DNA sequence: TGTGCCAGTAGTGTCAGGGACAAACGGGACACCATCCGGAACTATGGCTACACCTTC. The chain links TRBV19 to TRBJ1-2; D is perhaps TRBD1 (6 bases). Per the germline V gene, CDR1 is LNHDA and CDR2 is SQIVND (reference sequence). There are 19 residues in the CDR3. Trimming cost V 5 bases and J 2 bases, with 27 bases left between them.

The J gene is TRBJ1-4, the V gene TRBV9; TRBD1 is a possible D gene (5 bases). V gave up 6 bases and J gave up 11 bases, with 17 bases separating them. Per germline, CDR1 SGDLS and CDR2 YYNGEE. The CDR3 is 13 amino acids. The CDR3 region is CASTPDRGDKLFF. The CDR3 region has the DNA TGTGCCAGCACCCCAGATCGGGGGGATAAACTGTTTTTT.

This clone was picked up a small number of times. The chain recombines TRBV5-6 with TRBJ2-4; 11 bases align to TRBD2. The V and J ends lost 2 bases and 2 bases, in that order; junction bases with no gene match: 3. The germline V gene has CDR1 SGHDT and CDR2 YYEEEE. The CDR3 loop spans 16 amino acids. The CDR3 nucleotides are TGTGCCAGCAGCTTCAGACTAGCGGGGTCCAAAAACATTCAGTACTTC. Translated: CASSFRLAGSKNIQYF.

The chain links TRBV3-1 (or the pseudogene TRBV3-2) to TRBJ1-1, with D possibly being TRBD1 (6 bases). V shed 4 bases and J shed 10 bases, with 13 bases lying between them. CDR1 and CDR2 from the germline V gene are LGHDT and YNNKEL (reference sequence). CDR3 length: 12 amino acids. CDR3 protein: CASSPGLGGAFF. The CDR3 DNA reads TGTGCCAGCAGCCCCGGGTTAGGGGGAGCTTTCTTT.

The rearrangement links TRBV6-5 to TRBJ1-1; 8 bases line up with TRBD1. Germline loops: CDR1 MNHEY, CDR2 SVGAGI. Trimming removed 7 bases from V and 7 bases from J; junction bases left unmatched: 5. The CDR3 length is 12 residues. Written as DNA, the CDR3 is TGTGCCAGCAACAGGGGGGCTGGTGAAGCTTTCTTT. The encoded protein is CASNRGAGEAFF.